Listed below are T cell receptor beta chains from one sample, sequenced in a study of neurological immune-mediated disorders. MiXCR, applied by TCRdb to the 5' RACE reads, yields one record per CDR3 protein. The table has some 57,000 distinct CDR3 sequences, around 4.8% seen once. Input material: PBMCs. The receptors stem from a woman in her 50s with multiple sclerosis. CDR3s include the opening cysteine and the closing phenylalanine or tryptophan. D genes are given only for firm matches. Size tells how often a clone was seen (once, few, many) or the class of an expanded clone, and some rows leave it out.

abundance: many
d_gene: -
v_gene: TRBV3-1
j_gene: TRBJ1-3
CDR3aa: CASSQSGVGNTIYF
CDR3nt: TGTGCCAGCAGCCAAAGTGGGGTTGGAAACACCATATATTTT

abundance: many
d_gene: TRBD2
v_gene: TRBV5-1
j_gene: TRBJ2-3
CDR3aa: CASSLTSGNTDTQYF
CDR3nt: TGCGCCAGCAGCCTGACTAGCGGAAACACAGATACGCAGTATTTT

abundance: many
d_gene: -
v_gene: TRBV6-5
j_gene: TRBJ1-6
CDR3aa: CASSPEGQGSPLNF
CDR3nt: TGTGCCAGCAGCCCTGAGGGACAAGGTTCACCCCTCAACTTT

abundance: -
d_gene: TRBD1
v_gene: TRBV7-8
j_gene: TRBJ2-3
CDR3aa: CASSQNRGPDTQYF
CDR3nt: TGTGCCAGCAGCCAGAACAGGGGTCCAGATACGCAGTATTTT

abundance: many
d_gene: -
v_gene: TRBV7-2
j_gene: TRBJ2-4
CDR3aa: CASSLSGASNIQYF
CDR3nt: TGTGCCAGCAGCTTGTCTGGGGCTTCAAACATTCAGTACTTC

abundance: many
d_gene: -
v_gene: TRBV14
j_gene: TRBJ2-6
CDR3aa: CASLKAGANVLTF
CDR3nt: TGTGCCAGCCTTAAGGCTGGGGCCAACGTCCTGACTTTC

abundance: many
d_gene: -
v_gene: TRBV4-2
j_gene: TRBJ2-2
CDR3aa: CASSQEGQGEGGELFF
CDR3nt: TGTGCCAGCAGCCAAGAAGGGCAGGGGGAGGGCGGGGAGCTGTTTTTT

abundance: -
d_gene: -
v_gene: TRBV12-3/TRBV12-4
j_gene: TRBJ1-5
CDR3aa: CASSLTAGQPQHF
CDR3nt: TGTGCCAGCAGCCTGACAGCCGGTCAGCCCCAGCATTTT

abundance: many
d_gene: TRBD2
v_gene: TRBV10-3
j_gene: TRBJ2-1
CDR3aa: CAIGLGTSANNEQFF
CDR3nt: TGTGCCATCGGATTAGGGACTAGCGCTAACAATGAGCAGTTCTTC

abundance: few
d_gene: -
v_gene: TRBV2
j_gene: TRBJ1-5
CDR3aa: CASRQLNQPQNF
CDR3nt: TGTGCCAGCAGGCAACTCAATCAGCCCCAGAATTTT

abundance: few
d_gene: TRBD1
v_gene: TRBV6-6
j_gene: TRBJ1-5
CDR3aa: CASRNRGIGQPQNF
CDR3nt: TGTGCCAGCAGGAACAGGGGGATAGGACAGCCCCAGAATTTT

abundance: many
d_gene: -
v_gene: TRBV10-3
j_gene: TRBJ2-3
CDR3aa: CAISDTGGTDTQYF
CDR3nt: TGTGCCATCAGTGATACTGGGGGCACAGATACGCAGTATTTT

abundance: many
d_gene: -
v_gene: TRBV4-1
j_gene: TRBJ1-2
CDR3aa: CASSQASRNYGYTF
CDR3nt: TGCGCCAGCAGCCAAGCGTCGCGTAACTATGGCTACACCTTC

abundance: many
d_gene: -
v_gene: TRBV7-6
j_gene: TRBJ1-1
CDR3aa: CASSRGLNTEAFF
CDR3nt: TGTGCCAGCAGTAGGGGACTGAACACTGAAGCTTTCTTT

abundance: many
d_gene: -
v_gene: TRBV7-9
j_gene: TRBJ2-3
CDR3aa: CASSPRAASDTQYF
CDR3nt: TGTGCCAGCAGCCCCAGGGCAGCCTCAGATACGCAGTATTTT

abundance: many
d_gene: -
v_gene: TRBV3-1
j_gene: TRBJ2-5
CDR3aa: CASSQLQETQYF
CDR3nt: TGTGCCAGCAGCCAACTACAAGAGACCCAGTACTTC

abundance: many
d_gene: TRBD1
v_gene: TRBV5-1
j_gene: TRBJ1-6
CDR3aa: CASSLDRTGDSPLHF
CDR3nt: TGCGCCAGCAGCTTGGACAGGACAGGGGACTCACCCCTCCACTTT

abundance: -
d_gene: -
v_gene: TRBV20-1
j_gene: TRBJ1-5
CDR3aa: CSARSVTANETPQHF
CDR3nt: TGCAGTGCTAGATCGGTGACAGCAAACGAAACACCCCAGCATTTT

abundance: many
d_gene: TRBD1
v_gene: TRBV6-6
j_gene: TRBJ2-3
CDR3aa: CAGRRDRADTQYF
CDR3nt: TGTGCCGGACGGCGGGACAGGGCAGATACGCAGTATTTT

abundance: many
d_gene: -
v_gene: TRBV4-2
j_gene: TRBJ2-1
CDR3aa: CASSQDGRGVGDEQFF
CDR3nt: TGTGCCAGCAGCCAAGACGGCAGGGGAGTTGGGGATGAGCAGTTCTTC

abundance: -
d_gene: -
v_gene: TRBV12-5
j_gene: TRBJ1-5
CDR3aa: CASVQGTYSNQPQHF
CDR3nt: TGTGCTAGCGTACAGGGTACGTATAGCAATCAGCCCCAGCATTTT

abundance: many
d_gene: -
v_gene: TRBV11-2
j_gene: TRBJ2-3
CDR3aa: CASSTQSWSTQYF
CDR3nt: TGTGCCAGCAGCACCCAAAGCTGGTCTACGCAGTATTTT